This T cell receptor (beta chain) was sequenced during a study of T-cell reconstitution after alpha-beta-depleted transplantation in children. Notes on the study in general: Several hundred graft clones that had expanded were reportedly the source of alpha-beta T cells about two months after transplant. Elevated TCRbeta diversity at day 60 was traced, in some patients, to surviving recipient T cells and thymic progenitors. Among T cells one year after transplant, newly produced cells accounted for most counts and diversity.

Germline CDR1 reads DFQATT; CDR2 reads SNEGSKA (reference sequence). The germline V and J ends were trimmed by 1 base and 1 base, with 16 bases remaining between them. CDR3 length equals 16 residues. As it was prepared, the TCRbeta library received unique molecular identifiers. In TCRdb, the PCR reads were re-called with MiXCR into one record per CDR3 protein. The top ten clones hold 12% to 15% of a sample with 450,000 to 550,000 distinct CDR3 sequences, roughly 11% of them seen once. This clonotype was counted a few times. As yet, its antigen is unknown. Sequencing used PBMCs, mostly from graft donor cells, obtained 180 days after TCRalphabeta/CD19-depleted stem cell transplant. This chain joins TRBV20-1 and TRBJ1-2, with D perhaps TRBD1 (6 bases). The receptor was derived from a female patient aged 2-9 years who had a stem cell transplant for aplastic anemia, so the T cells may come from the graft donor. The chain's CDR3 is CSARGAGVLFNYGYTF. CDR3 DNA: TGCAGTGCTAGAGGGGCAGGGGTCCTGTTTAACTATGGCTACACCTTC.